Given below is one T cell receptor (beta chain) in context. Its antigen is undetermined. A much larger clonotype is one base distant, so this may be a read error. The CDR3 sequence is 14 residues long. Trimming stripped 6 bases from V and 3 bases from J, with 15 bases between. Germline CDR1 and CDR2: SEHNR and FQNEAQ (reference sequence). RNA was extracted from bulk tissue without any cell sorting. Distant lung tissue was collected more than 3 cm away from the tumor edge. These data come from a study of tumor and adjacent non-tumor tissue in lung cancer. General observations from the study: In normal lung, the top 100 clones were significantly more dominant than in tumor. Tumor TCR diversity, when higher, was linked to shorter survival.

Three rounds of nested PCR, following a modified ARM-PCR protocol, produced the TCRbeta library. One entry per CDR3 protein, called by TCRdb with MiXCR from the multiplex PCR reads. This sample has over 100,000 distinct CDR3 sequences, with about 64% found just once. Sequences were obtained from distant non-tumor lung tissue. This TCR came from a man aged 55 to 70 with non-small cell lung cancer. V and J are TRBV7-9 and TRBJ2-7; either TRBD1 or TRBD2 may supply D (5 bases each). CDR3 region: CASRGVHSIYEQYF. CDR3 nucleotide sequence: TGTGCCAGCAGGGGGGTCCACTCAATCTACGAGCAGTACTTC.